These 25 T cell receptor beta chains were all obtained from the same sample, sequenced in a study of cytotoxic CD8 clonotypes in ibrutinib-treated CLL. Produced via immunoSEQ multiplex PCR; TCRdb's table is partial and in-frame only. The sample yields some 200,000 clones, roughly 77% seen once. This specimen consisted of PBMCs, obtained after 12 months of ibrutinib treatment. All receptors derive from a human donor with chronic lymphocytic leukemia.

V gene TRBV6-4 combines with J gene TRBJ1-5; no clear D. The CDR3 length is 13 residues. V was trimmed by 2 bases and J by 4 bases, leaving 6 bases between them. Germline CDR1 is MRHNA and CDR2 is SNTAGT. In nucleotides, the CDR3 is TGTGCCAGCAGTGACGAGATGAATCAGCCCCAGCATTTT. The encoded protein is CASSDEMNQPQHF.

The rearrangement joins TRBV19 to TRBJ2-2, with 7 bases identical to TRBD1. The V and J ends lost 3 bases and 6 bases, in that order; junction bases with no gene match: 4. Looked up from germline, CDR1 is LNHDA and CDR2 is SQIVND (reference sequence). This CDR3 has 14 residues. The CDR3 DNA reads TGTGCCAGTAGTATCAACAGGGGCGCCGGGGAGCTGTTTTTT. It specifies CASSINRGAGELFF. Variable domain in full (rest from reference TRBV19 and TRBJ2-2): DGGITQSPKYLFRKEGQNVTLSCEQNLNHDAMYWYRQDPGQGLRLIYYSQIVNDFQKGDIAEGYSVSREKKESFPLTVTSAQKNPTAFYLCASSINRGAGELFFGEGSRLTVL.

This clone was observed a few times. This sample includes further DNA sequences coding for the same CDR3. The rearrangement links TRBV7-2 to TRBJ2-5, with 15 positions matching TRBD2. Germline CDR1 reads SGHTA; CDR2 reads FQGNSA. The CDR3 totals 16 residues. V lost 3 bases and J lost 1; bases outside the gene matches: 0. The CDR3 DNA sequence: TGTGCCAGCAGCTTGGGACTAGCGGGGGGCCAAGAGACCCAGTACTTC. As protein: CASSLGLAGGQETQYF.

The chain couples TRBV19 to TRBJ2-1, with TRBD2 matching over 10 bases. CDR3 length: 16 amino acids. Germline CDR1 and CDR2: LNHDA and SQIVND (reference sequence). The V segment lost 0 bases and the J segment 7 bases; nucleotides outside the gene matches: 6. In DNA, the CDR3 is TGTGCCAGTAGTATAGATCCAGCGGGAGGGAGAAATGAGCAGTTCTTC. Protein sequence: CASSIDPAGGRNEQFF.

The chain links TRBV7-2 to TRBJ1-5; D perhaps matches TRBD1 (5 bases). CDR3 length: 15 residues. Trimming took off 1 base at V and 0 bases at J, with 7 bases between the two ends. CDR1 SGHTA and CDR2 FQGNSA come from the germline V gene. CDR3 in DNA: TGTGCCAGCAGCTTAGGACAGATTAGCAATCAGCCCCAGCATTTT. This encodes CASSLGQISNQPQHF.

CDR3 DNA: TGTGCCAGCTCACTCGCCGGGAAAGTACAGGTTTACTCTGGAAACACCATATATTTT. Translated, it gives CASSLAGKVQVYSGNTIYF. The chain employs TRBV18 and TRBJ1-3, with D tentatively TRBD1 (5 bases). V lost 4 bases and J lost 0, with 22 bases in between. The CDR3 is 19 amino acids. Germline V gives CDR1 KGHSH, CDR2 LQKENI.

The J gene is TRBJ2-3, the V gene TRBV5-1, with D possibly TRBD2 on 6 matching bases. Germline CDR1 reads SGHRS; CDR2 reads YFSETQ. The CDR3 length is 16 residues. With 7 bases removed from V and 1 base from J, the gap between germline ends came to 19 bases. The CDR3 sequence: CASSLPQGGGTDTQYF. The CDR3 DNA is TGCGCCAGCTCTCTCCCTCAGGGCGGGGGCACAGATACGCAGTATTTT.

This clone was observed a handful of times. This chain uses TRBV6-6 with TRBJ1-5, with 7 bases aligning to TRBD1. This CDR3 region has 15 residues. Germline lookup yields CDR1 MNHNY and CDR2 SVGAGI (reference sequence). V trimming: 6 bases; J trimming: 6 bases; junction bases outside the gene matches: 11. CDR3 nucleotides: TGTGCCAGCAGGTCGCCAGGGGGGTTTGGTCAGCCCCAGCATTTT. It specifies CASRSPGGFGQPQHF.

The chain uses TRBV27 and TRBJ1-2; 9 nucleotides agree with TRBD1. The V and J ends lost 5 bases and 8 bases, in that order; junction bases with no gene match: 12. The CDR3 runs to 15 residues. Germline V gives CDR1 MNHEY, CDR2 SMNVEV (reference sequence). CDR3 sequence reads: CASSETGTGYSGYTF. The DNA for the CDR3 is TGTGCCAGCAGTGAAACCGGGACAGGGTACTCGGGCTACACCTTC.

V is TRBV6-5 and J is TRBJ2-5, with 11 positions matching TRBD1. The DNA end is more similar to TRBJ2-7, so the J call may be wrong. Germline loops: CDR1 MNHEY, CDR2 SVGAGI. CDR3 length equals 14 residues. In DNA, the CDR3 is TGTGCCAGCAGTGCCGGGACAGGGGGGGTCGAGCAGTACTTC. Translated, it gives CASSAGTGGVEQYF.

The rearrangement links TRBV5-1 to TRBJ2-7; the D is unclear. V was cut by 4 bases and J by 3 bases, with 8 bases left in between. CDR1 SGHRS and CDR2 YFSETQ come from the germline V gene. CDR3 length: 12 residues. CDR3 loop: CASSPSRYEQYF. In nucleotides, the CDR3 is TGCGCCAGCAGCCCGTCCCGCTACGAGCAGTACTTC.

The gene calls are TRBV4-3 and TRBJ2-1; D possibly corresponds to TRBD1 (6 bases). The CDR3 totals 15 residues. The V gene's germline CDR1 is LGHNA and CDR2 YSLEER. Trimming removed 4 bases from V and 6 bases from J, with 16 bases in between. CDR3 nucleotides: TGCGCCAGCAGCCGTAGGGACAACTGGGGCAATGAGCAGTTCTTC. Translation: CASSRRDNWGNEQFF.

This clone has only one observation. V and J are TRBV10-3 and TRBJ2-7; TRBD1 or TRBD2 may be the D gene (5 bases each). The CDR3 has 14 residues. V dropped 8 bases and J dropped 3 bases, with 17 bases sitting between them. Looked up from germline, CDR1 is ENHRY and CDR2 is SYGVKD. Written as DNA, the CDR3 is TGTGCCATCTCCCTACCCGGTGGGGGCTACGAGCAGTACTTC. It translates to CAISLPGGGYEQYF.

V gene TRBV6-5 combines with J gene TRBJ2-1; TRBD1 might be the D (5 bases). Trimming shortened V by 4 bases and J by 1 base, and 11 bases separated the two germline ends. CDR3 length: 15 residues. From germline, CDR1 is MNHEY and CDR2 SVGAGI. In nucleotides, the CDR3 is TGTGCCAGCAGTTTTTGGGGCCTTTCCTACAATGAGCAGTTCTTC. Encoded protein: CASSFWGLSYNEQFF.

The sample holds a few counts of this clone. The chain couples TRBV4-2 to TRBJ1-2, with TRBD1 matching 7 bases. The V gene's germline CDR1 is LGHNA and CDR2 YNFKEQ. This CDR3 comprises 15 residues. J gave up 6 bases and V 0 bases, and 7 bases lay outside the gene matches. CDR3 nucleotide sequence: TGTGCCAGCAGCCAAGAAGCACAGGGGAGAGATGGCTACACCTTC. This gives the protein CASSQEAQGRDGYTF.

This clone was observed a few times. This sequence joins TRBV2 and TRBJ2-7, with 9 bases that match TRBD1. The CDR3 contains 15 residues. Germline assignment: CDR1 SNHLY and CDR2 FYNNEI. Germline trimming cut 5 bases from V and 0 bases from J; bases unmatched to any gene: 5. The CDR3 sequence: CASSRPQGASYEQYF. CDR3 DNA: TGTGCCAGCAGTCGTCCACAGGGGGCCTCCTACGAGCAGTACTTC. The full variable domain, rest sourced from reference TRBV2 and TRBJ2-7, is EPEVTQTPSHQVTQMGQEVILRCVPISNHLYFYWYRQILGQKVEFLVSFYNNEISEKSEIFDDQFSVERPDGSNFTLKIRSTKLEDSAMYFCASSRPQGASYEQYFGPGTRLTVT.

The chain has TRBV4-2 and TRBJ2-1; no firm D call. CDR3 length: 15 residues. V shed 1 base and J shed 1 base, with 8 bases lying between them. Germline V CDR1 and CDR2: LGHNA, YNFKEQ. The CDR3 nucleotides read TGTGCCAGCAGCCAAGGGTCGCCTTCCTACAATGAGCAGTTCTTC. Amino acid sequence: CASSQGSPSYNEQFF.

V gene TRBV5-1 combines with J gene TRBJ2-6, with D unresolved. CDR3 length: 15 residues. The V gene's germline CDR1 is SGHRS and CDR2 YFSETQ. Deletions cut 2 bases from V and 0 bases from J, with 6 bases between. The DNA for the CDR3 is TGCGCCAGCAGCTTAAGCCCCTCTGGGGCCAACGTCCTGACTTTC. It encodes CASSLSPSGANVLTF.

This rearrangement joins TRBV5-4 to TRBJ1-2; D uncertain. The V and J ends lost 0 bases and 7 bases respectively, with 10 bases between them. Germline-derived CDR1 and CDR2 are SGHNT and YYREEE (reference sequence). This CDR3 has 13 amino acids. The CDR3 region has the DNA TGTGCCAGCAGCTTGGCACCCGGCGCTGGCTACACCTTC. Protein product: CASSLAPGAGYTF.

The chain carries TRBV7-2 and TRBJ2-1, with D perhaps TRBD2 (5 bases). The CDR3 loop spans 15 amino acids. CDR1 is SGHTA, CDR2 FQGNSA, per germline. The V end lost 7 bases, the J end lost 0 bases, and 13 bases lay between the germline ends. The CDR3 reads CASTRRGSSYNEQFF. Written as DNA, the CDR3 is TGTGCCAGCACAAGGAGAGGGAGCTCCTACAATGAGCAGTTCTTC. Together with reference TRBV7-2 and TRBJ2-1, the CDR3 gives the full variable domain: GAGVSQSPSNKVTEKGKDVELRCDPISGHTALYWYRQSLGQGLEFLIYFQGNSAPDKSGLPSDRFSAERTGGSVSTLTIQRTQQEDSAVYLCASTRRGSSYNEQFFGPGTRLTVL.

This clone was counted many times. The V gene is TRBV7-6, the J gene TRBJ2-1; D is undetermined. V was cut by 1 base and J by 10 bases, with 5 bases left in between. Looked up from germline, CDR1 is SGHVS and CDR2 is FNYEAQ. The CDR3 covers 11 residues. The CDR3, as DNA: TGTGCCAGCAGCTTAGTGGCAGAGCAGTTCTTC. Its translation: CASSLVAEQFF.

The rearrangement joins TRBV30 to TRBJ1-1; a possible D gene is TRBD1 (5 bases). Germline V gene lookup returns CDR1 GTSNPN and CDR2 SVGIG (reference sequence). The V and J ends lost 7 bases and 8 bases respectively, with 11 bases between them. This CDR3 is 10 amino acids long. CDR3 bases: TGTGCCTCTAAACAGGAGGAAGCTTTCTTT. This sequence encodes CASKQEEAFF.

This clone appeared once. This CDR3 is CASSLSETYGYTF. Written as DNA, the CDR3 is TGTGCCAGCAGTTTAAGTGAGACCTATGGCTACACCTTC. The chain carries TRBV28 and TRBJ1-2; D gene ambiguous. The CDR3 consists of 13 residues. The V and J ends lost 2 bases and 4 bases respectively, with 8 bases between them. Germline CDR1 and CDR2: MDHEN and SYDVKM.

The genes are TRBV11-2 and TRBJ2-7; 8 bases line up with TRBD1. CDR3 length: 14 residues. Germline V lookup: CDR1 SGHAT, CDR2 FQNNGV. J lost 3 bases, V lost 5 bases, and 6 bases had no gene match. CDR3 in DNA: TGTGCCAGCAGCCCCCGACAGGGGAACTACGAGCAGTACTTC. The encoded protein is CASSPRQGNYEQYF.

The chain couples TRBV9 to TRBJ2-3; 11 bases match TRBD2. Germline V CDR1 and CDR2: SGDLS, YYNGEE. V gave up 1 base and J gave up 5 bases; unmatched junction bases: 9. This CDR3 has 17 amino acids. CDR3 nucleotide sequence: TGTGCCAGCAGCGTAACCCCTAGCGGGAGGACTGGAGATACGCAGTATTTT. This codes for CASSVTPSGRTGDTQYF.